The rows below give T cell receptor beta chains drawn from one sample of a study of blood T cells in healthy people across ages. TCRdb analysed the 5' RACE reads with MiXCR anew, one entry per CDR3 protein. The profile shows around 1,700,000 distinct CDR3 sequences, 28% of them singletons. Sequenced sample: blood. The receptors were gathered from a woman aged 25-40 years in good health. Each CDR3 is given with its conserved first and last residue. D genes are given only for firm matches. A clone size is listed for some rows: how often the clone was seen (once, few, many), or a class if it is expanded.

cdr3_aa: CAWSQGVGSYGQYF
cdr3_nt: TGTGCCTGGAGTCAGGGGGTTGGATCCTACGGGCAGTACTTC
clone_size: few
v_call: TRBV30
d_call: TRBD1
j_call: TRBJ2-4

cdr3_aa: CASSPVGSAPPEQYF
cdr3_nt: TGTGCCAGCAGCCCAGTGGGGTCCGCCCCTCCGGAGCAGTACTTC
clone_size: few
v_call: TRBV9
d_call: NA
j_call: TRBJ2-7

cdr3_aa: CAIRVGGGETQYF
cdr3_nt: TGTGCCATCAGGGTCGGGGGTGGAGAGACCCAGTACTTC
clone_size: few
v_call: TRBV10-3
d_call: NA
j_call: TRBJ2-5

cdr3_aa: CSAREDSLGYNEQFF
cdr3_nt: TGCAGTGCTAGAGAAGACAGCTTGGGCTACAATGAGCAGTTCTTC
clone_size: few
v_call: TRBV20-1
d_call: NA
j_call: TRBJ2-1

cdr3_aa: CTSSPTGTASYEQYF
cdr3_nt: TGCACCAGCAGCCCGACCGGGACAGCAAGCTACGAGCAGTACTTC
clone_size: NA
v_call: TRBV5-1
d_call: TRBD1
j_call: TRBJ2-7

cdr3_aa: CASLPRSGSSYNEQFF
cdr3_nt: TGTGCCAGCCTCCCCCGGAGCGGGAGCTCCTACAATGAGCAGTTCTTC
clone_size: NA
v_call: TRBV12-3/TRBV12-4
d_call: TRBD2
j_call: TRBJ2-1

cdr3_aa: CAGSQARAGYGYTF
cdr3_nt: TGTGCCGGCAGCCAAGCCAGGGCGGGCTATGGCTACACCTTC
clone_size: once
v_call: TRBV14
d_call: NA
j_call: TRBJ1-2

cdr3_aa: CSATFPASYEQYF
cdr3_nt: TGCAGTGCCACCTTCCCGGCTTCCTACGAGCAGTACTTC
clone_size: many
v_call: TRBV20-1
d_call: NA
j_call: TRBJ2-7

cdr3_aa: CASRERGRGSYGYTF
cdr3_nt: TGTGCCAGCAGAGAAAGGGGGCGCGGTTCCTATGGCTACACCTTC
clone_size: many
v_call: TRBV27
d_call: TRBD1
j_call: TRBJ1-2

cdr3_aa: CSASFVYGYTF
cdr3_nt: TGCAGTGCTAGTTTCGTCTATGGCTACACCTTC
clone_size: few
v_call: TRBV20-1
d_call: NA
j_call: TRBJ1-2

cdr3_aa: CASSVGLWPGGQGYGYTF
cdr3_nt: TGTGCCAGCAGCGTCGGGTTATGGCCAGGGGGGCAGGGGTATGGCTACACCTTC
clone_size: few
v_call: TRBV9
d_call: TRBD1
j_call: TRBJ1-2

cdr3_aa: CASSGVAGGRETQYF
cdr3_nt: TGTGCCAGCAGCGGAGTAGCGGGGGGGCGGGAGACCCAGTACTTC
clone_size: NA
v_call: TRBV9
d_call: TRBD2
j_call: TRBJ2-5

cdr3_aa: CSARPDSGSSVDQYF
cdr3_nt: TGCAGTGCTAGACCGGATAGCGGGTCCTCGGTGGACCAGTACTTC
clone_size: few
v_call: TRBV20-1
d_call: TRBD2
j_call: TRBJ2-7

cdr3_aa: CASSQVTRDSSYEQYF
cdr3_nt: TGCGCCAGCAGCCAAGTAACAAGGGACAGCTCGTACGAGCAGTACTTC
clone_size: many
v_call: TRBV4-3
d_call: TRBD1
j_call: TRBJ2-7

cdr3_aa: CASSEAGPQETQYF
cdr3_nt: TGCGCCAGCAGCGAGGCGGGGCCGCAAGAGACCCAGTACTTC
clone_size: NA
v_call: TRBV5-1
d_call: NA
j_call: TRBJ2-5

cdr3_aa: CASSSTTRSGEQYF
cdr3_nt: TGTGCCAGCAGCTCGACAACCCGCTCGGGCGAGCAGTACTTC
clone_size: NA
v_call: TRBV11-2
d_call: NA
j_call: TRBJ2-7

cdr3_aa: CASSLSTGLAGELFF
cdr3_nt: TGCGCCAGCAGCCTAAGCACAGGGCTCGCCGGGGAGCTGTTTTTT
clone_size: NA
v_call: TRBV5-1
d_call: NA
j_call: TRBJ2-2

cdr3_aa: CASSYSTGPKGGEQYF
cdr3_nt: TGTGCCAGCAGTTACTCCACCGGGCCTAAAGGGGGGGAGCAGTACTTC
clone_size: few
v_call: TRBV6-6
d_call: NA
j_call: TRBJ2-7

cdr3_aa: CASSQELSPYNEQFF
cdr3_nt: TGCGCCAGCAGCCAAGAGCTTTCCCCCTACAATGAGCAGTTCTTC
clone_size: few
v_call: TRBV4-3
d_call: NA
j_call: TRBJ2-1

cdr3_aa: CASSSWNMNTEAFF
cdr3_nt: TGTGCCAGCAGTTCTTGGAACATGAACACTGAAGCTTTCTTT
clone_size: NA
v_call: TRBV6-2/TRBV6-3
d_call: NA
j_call: TRBJ1-1

cdr3_aa: CASSPFGQGALYEQYF
cdr3_nt: TGCGCCAGCAGCCCATTCGGACAGGGGGCCCTCTACGAGCAGTACTTC
clone_size: NA
v_call: TRBV5-1
d_call: TRBD1
j_call: TRBJ2-7

cdr3_aa: CASRGRDSSSGANVLTF
cdr3_nt: TGTGCCAGCAGGGGCCGGGACAGCAGCTCTGGGGCCAACGTCCTGACTTTC
clone_size: few
v_call: TRBV6-1
d_call: TRBD1
j_call: TRBJ2-6

cdr3_aa: CASRTSGVPNYGYTF
cdr3_nt: TGTGCCAGCAGGACCTCAGGGGTCCCTAACTATGGCTACACCTTC
clone_size: NA
v_call: TRBV3-1
d_call: NA
j_call: TRBJ1-2

cdr3_aa: CASGSAVTNRETQYF
cdr3_nt: TGTGCCAGCGGGTCGGCCGTAACCAATCGGGAGACCCAGTACTTC
clone_size: NA
v_call: TRBV6-2/TRBV6-3
d_call: NA
j_call: TRBJ2-5

cdr3_aa: CSVATGTGIEQFF
cdr3_nt: TGCAGCGTTGCAACCGGGACAGGGATAGAGCAGTTCTTC
clone_size: many
v_call: TRBV29-1
d_call: TRBD1
j_call: TRBJ2-1

cdr3_aa: CASSPKGVRETQYF
cdr3_nt: TGTGCCAGCAGCCCCAAGGGGGTTCGGGAGACCCAGTACTTC
clone_size: few
v_call: TRBV7-2
d_call: NA
j_call: TRBJ2-5

cdr3_aa: CSARPPFGGSSGNTIYF
cdr3_nt: TGCAGTGCTAGACCCCCGTTTGGGGGGAGCTCTGGAAACACCATATATTTT
clone_size: NA
v_call: TRBV20-1
d_call: NA
j_call: TRBJ1-3

cdr3_aa: CSAIQGGAYGYTF
cdr3_nt: TGCAGTGCTATACAGGGAGGGGCCTATGGCTACACCTTC
clone_size: many
v_call: TRBV20-1
d_call: NA
j_call: TRBJ1-2

cdr3_aa: CAGSLNGAMRGTKETQYF
cdr3_nt: TGTGCCGGCAGTTTAAACGGTGCTATGAGGGGGACTAAAGAGACCCAGTACTTC
clone_size: few
v_call: TRBV27
d_call: NA
j_call: TRBJ2-5

cdr3_aa: CASRSGLSNSPLHF
cdr3_nt: TGTGCCAGCAGGTCCGGACTCTCCAATTCACCCCTCCACTTT
clone_size: few
v_call: TRBV12-3/TRBV12-4
d_call: NA
j_call: TRBJ1-6

cdr3_aa: CSVSIPAGLADNEQFF
cdr3_nt: TGCAGCGTCTCCATCCCGGCGGGACTAGCGGACAATGAGCAGTTCTTC
clone_size: few
v_call: TRBV29-1
d_call: TRBD2
j_call: TRBJ2-1

cdr3_aa: CASSLLGLGTDTRYF
cdr3_nt: TGTGCCAGCAGCTTATTGGGACTTGGCACAGATACGCGGTATTTT
clone_size: once
v_call: TRBV7-3
d_call: NA
j_call: TRBJ2-3

cdr3_aa: CASSEAPNYGYTF
cdr3_nt: TGTGCCAGCAGTGAGGCACCGAACTATGGCTACACCTTC
clone_size: few
v_call: TRBV25-1
d_call: NA
j_call: TRBJ1-2

cdr3_aa: CASTAGGASTDTQYF
cdr3_nt: TGTGCCAGCACCGCTGGGGGGGCCAGCACAGATACGCAGTATTTT
clone_size: NA
v_call: TRBV9
d_call: NA
j_call: TRBJ2-3

cdr3_aa: CAIRRGRAGEDETQYF
cdr3_nt: TGTGCCATCAGAAGGGGACGAGCGGGAGAGGATGAGACCCAGTACTTC
clone_size: NA
v_call: TRBV14
d_call: TRBD2
j_call: TRBJ2-5

cdr3_aa: CASSFRSGGDGELFF
cdr3_nt: TGTGCCAGCAGCTTTCGGAGCGGGGGGGACGGGGAGCTGTTTTTT
clone_size: NA
v_call: TRBV7-2
d_call: TRBD2
j_call: TRBJ2-2

cdr3_aa: CASSAPDRQKGEQYF
cdr3_nt: TGTGCCAGCTCCGCGCCAGACAGGCAGAAGGGCGAGCAGTACTTC
clone_size: NA
v_call: TRBV18
d_call: NA
j_call: TRBJ2-7

cdr3_aa: CAISDRGRHTGELFF
cdr3_nt: TGTGCCATCAGCGACAGGGGGCGGCACACCGGGGAGCTGTTTTTT
clone_size: few
v_call: TRBV10-3
d_call: TRBD1
j_call: TRBJ2-2

cdr3_aa: CASTSLRTSLNTEAFF
cdr3_nt: TGTGCCAGCACCTCCCTTCGGACAAGCCTGAACACTGAAGCTTTCTTT
clone_size: NA
v_call: TRBV7-9
d_call: NA
j_call: TRBJ1-1

cdr3_aa: CSVEAIQGRSQSYEQYF
cdr3_nt: TGCAGCGTTGAAGCCATTCAGGGGAGATCCCAATCCTACGAGCAGTACTTC
clone_size: many
v_call: TRBV29-1
d_call: NA
j_call: TRBJ2-7

cdr3_aa: CASSSLPSGEQYF
cdr3_nt: TGCGCCAGCAGTAGCTTGCCCAGCGGCGAGCAGTACTTC
clone_size: NA
v_call: TRBV5-1
d_call: NA
j_call: TRBJ2-7

cdr3_aa: CASSGNRGMQPQHF
cdr3_nt: TGTGCCAGCTCAGGAAACAGGGGTATGCAGCCCCAGCATTTT
clone_size: NA
v_call: TRBV18
d_call: TRBD1
j_call: TRBJ1-5

cdr3_aa: CASSLASQIQETQYF
cdr3_nt: TGTGCCAGCAGCTTAGCATCCCAGATCCAAGAGACCCAGTACTTC
clone_size: NA
v_call: TRBV11-1
d_call: NA
j_call: TRBJ2-5

cdr3_aa: CASSFPGRETQYF
cdr3_nt: TGTGCCAGCAGCTTCCCCGGGAGAGAGACCCAGTACTTC
clone_size: many
v_call: TRBV7-2
d_call: NA
j_call: TRBJ2-5

cdr3_aa: CASSPRQGRWEQYF
cdr3_nt: TGTGCCAGCAGCCCCAGACAGGGAAGGTGGGAGCAGTACTTC
clone_size: few
v_call: TRBV7-2
d_call: TRBD1
j_call: TRBJ2-4

cdr3_aa: CASSLSWGSEAFF
cdr3_nt: TGTGCCAGCAGCTTATCGTGGGGGAGTGAAGCTTTCTTT
clone_size: once
v_call: TRBV7-3
d_call: NA
j_call: TRBJ1-1

cdr3_aa: CASRGTGVEETQFF
cdr3_nt: TGCGCCAGCAGGGGGACAGGGGTGGAGGAGACCCAGTTCTTC
clone_size: NA
v_call: TRBV10-1
d_call: TRBD1
j_call: TRBJ2-1

cdr3_aa: CASSKPSGVGETQYF
cdr3_nt: TGTGCCAGCAGTAAGCCTAGCGGGGTTGGGGAGACCCAGTACTTC
clone_size: NA
v_call: TRBV25-1
d_call: TRBD2
j_call: TRBJ2-5

cdr3_aa: CASSLGRGLEDAQYF
cdr3_nt: TGTGCCAGCAGTTTAGGTAGGGGGCTGGAAGATGCGCAGTATTTT
clone_size: once
v_call: TRBV12-3/TRBV12-4
d_call: TRBD1
j_call: TRBJ2-3

cdr3_aa: CASSLLVPRTGTKGDGYTF
cdr3_nt: TGTGCCAGCAGCTTGCTCGTTCCGAGGACAGGGACCAAAGGTGATGGCTACACCTTC
clone_size: NA
v_call: TRBV5-5
d_call: TRBD1
j_call: TRBJ1-2

cdr3_aa: CASSGGTSGYNEQFF
cdr3_nt: TGCGCCAGCAGTGGGGGGACTAGCGGGTACAATGAGCAGTTCTTC
clone_size: many
v_call: TRBV10-1
d_call: TRBD2
j_call: TRBJ2-1

cdr3_aa: CASGPVDKGYGYTF
cdr3_nt: TGTGCTAGTGGTCCTGTTGACAAAGGCTATGGCTACACCTTC
clone_size: few
v_call: TRBV12-5
d_call: NA
j_call: TRBJ1-2

cdr3_aa: CASSAAVEGEQYF
cdr3_nt: TGTGCCAGCAGCGCGGCCGTGGAGGGGGAGCAGTACTTC
clone_size: few
v_call: TRBV7-2
d_call: NA
j_call: TRBJ2-4

cdr3_aa: CASRRELPYEQYF
cdr3_nt: TGTGCCAGCAGGCGAGAGCTCCCCTACGAGCAGTACTTC
clone_size: NA
v_call: TRBV28
d_call: NA
j_call: TRBJ2-7

cdr3_aa: CAISENGGLNEQFF
cdr3_nt: TGTGCCATCAGTGAGAACGGGGGGCTGAATGAGCAGTTCTTC
clone_size: many
v_call: TRBV10-3
d_call: NA
j_call: TRBJ2-1

cdr3_aa: CASSFTGEDGYTF
cdr3_nt: TGCGCCAGCAGCTTCACAGGGGAGGATGGCTACACCTTC
clone_size: few
v_call: TRBV5-1
d_call: TRBD1
j_call: TRBJ1-2

cdr3_aa: CASKKVLDRENIQYF
cdr3_nt: TGCGCCAGCAAAAAGGTACTGGACCGAGAAAACATTCAGTACTTC
clone_size: few
v_call: TRBV5-1
d_call: NA
j_call: TRBJ2-4